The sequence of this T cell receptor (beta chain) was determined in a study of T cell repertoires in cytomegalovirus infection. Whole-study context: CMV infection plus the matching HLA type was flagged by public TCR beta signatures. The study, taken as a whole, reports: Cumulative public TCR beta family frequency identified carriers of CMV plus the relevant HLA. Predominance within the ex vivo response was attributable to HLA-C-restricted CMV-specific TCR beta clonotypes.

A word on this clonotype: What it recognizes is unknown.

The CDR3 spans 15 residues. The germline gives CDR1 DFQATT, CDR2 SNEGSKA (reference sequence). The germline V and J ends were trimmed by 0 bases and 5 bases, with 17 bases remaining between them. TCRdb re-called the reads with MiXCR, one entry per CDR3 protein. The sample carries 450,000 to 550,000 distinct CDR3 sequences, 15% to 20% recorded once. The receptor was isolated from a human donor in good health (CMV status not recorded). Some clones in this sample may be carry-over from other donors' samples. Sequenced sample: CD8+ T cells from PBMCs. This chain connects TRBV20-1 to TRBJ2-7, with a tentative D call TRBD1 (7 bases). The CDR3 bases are TGCAGTGCTAGAGATCGGAGGGGGCGCGTCAACGAGCAGTACTTC. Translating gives CSARDRRGRVNEQYF.